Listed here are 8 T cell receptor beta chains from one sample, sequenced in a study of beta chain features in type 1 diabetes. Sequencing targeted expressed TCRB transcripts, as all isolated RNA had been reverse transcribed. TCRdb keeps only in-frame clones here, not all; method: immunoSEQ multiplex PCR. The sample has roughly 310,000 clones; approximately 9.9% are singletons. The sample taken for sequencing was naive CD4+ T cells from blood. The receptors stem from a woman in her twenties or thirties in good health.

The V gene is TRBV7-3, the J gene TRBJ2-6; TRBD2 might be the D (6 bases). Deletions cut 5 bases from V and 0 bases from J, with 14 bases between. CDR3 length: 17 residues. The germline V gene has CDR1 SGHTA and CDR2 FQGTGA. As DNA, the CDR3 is TGTGCCAGCAGCGCCCTAGCGTCAGGCTCTGGGGCCAACGTCCTGACTTTC. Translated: CASSALASGSGANVLTF.

In nucleotides, the CDR3 is TGCGCCAGCAGCCAAGATACCCTGCTAGCGGGAAGGACCGAGCAGTACTTC. Residues: CASSQDTLLAGRTEQYF. This sequence joins TRBV4-3 and TRBJ2-7; 9 bases agree with TRBD2. The CDR3 runs to 17 residues. Germline V CDR1 and CDR2: LGHNA, YSLEER. The V and J ends lost 0 bases and 6 bases, in that order; junction bases with no gene match: 12.

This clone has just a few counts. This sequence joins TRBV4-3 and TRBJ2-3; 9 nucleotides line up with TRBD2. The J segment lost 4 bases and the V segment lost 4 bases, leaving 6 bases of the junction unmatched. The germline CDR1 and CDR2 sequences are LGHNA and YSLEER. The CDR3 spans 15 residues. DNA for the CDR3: TGCGCCAGCAGCCCCTGGACTAGCGAAGCAGATACGCAGTATTTT. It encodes CASSPWTSEADTQYF.

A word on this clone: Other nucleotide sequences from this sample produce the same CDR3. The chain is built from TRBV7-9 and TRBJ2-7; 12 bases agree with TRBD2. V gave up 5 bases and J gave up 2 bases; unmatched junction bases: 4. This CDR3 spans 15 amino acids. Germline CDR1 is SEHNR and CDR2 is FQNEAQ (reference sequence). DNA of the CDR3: TGTGCCAGCAGCCGAGGACTAGCGGGGCCCTACGAGCAGTACTTC. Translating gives CASSRGLAGPYEQYF.

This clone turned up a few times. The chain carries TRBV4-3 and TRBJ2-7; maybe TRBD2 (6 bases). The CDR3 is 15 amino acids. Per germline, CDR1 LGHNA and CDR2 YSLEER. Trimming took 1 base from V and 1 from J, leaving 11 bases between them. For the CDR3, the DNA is TGCGCCAGCAGCCAAGGGGTGGGAGGATCCTACGAGCAGTACTTC. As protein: CASSQGVGGSYEQYF.

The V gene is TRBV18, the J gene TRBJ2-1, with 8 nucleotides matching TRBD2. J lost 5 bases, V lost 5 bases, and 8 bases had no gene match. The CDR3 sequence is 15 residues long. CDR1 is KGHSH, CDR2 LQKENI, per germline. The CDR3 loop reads CASSTQTSVDNEQFF. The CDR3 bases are TGTGCCAGCTCAACCCAGACTAGCGTGGACAATGAGCAGTTCTTC.

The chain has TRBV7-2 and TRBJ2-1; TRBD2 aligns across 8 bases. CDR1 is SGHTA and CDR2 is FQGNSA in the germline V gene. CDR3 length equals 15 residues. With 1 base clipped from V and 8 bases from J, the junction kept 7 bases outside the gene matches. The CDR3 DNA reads TGTGCCAGCAGCTTAGGGGATAGCGGGATATATGAGCAGTTCTTC. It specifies CASSLGDSGIYEQFF. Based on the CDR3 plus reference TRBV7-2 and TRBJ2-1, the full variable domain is GAGVSQSPSNKVTEKGKDVELRCDPISGHTALYWYRQSLGQGLEFLIYFQGNSAPDKSGLPSDRFSAERTGGSVSTLTIQRTQQEDSAVYLCASSLGDSGIYEQFFGPGTRLTVL.

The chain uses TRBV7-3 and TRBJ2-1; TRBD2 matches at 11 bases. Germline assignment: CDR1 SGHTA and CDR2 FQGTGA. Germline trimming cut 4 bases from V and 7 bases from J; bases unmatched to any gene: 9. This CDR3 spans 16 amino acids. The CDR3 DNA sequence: TGTGCCAGCAGCTCTGTACTAGCGGGAGCGGGTAATGAGCAGTTCTTC. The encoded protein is CASSSVLAGAGNEQFF.